This note documents a single T cell receptor delta chain sequence. What it recognizes is unknown. V lost 4 bases, J lost 3 bases, and 26 bases stayed unmatched. CDR3 length equals 21 residues. Per germline, CDR1 TSWWSYY and CDR2 QGS. Extracted RNA was reverse transcribed into cDNA. Multiplex PCR used pooled V-gene forward primers and a constant-region reverse primer to amplify CDR3s. TCRdb used CATT to re-call clones from the multiplex PCR reads. The table has 80,000 or so delta-chain clones, about 35% seen once. This entry is derived from a study of Vδ1+ human thymocytes. Study outcomes and limitations: Many TRG clonotypes were shared between donors; TRD repertoires were essentially private. Highly polyclonal TRG and TRD repertoires with Gaussian CDR3 length distributions appeared in thymus. About 20% of thymic delta-chain sequences were Vdelta2, with few Vdelta3, unlike blood Vdelta1+ controls.

The sequencing input was Vdelta1+ gamma-delta thymocytes from the thymus. Subset indicated: FACS-sorted CD3+ TCRalphabeta- TCRVdelta1+ TCRVdelta2- thymocytes. The chain combines TRDV1 with TRDJ1, with 7 bases lining up with TRDD3. The receptor comes from a boy less than two years old who had congenital heart surgery. CDR3 amino acids: CALGAHWRFSLLGTAADKLIF. The CDR3 bases are TGTGCTCTTGGGGCACACTGGCGCTTCAGCCTACTGGGGACGGCAGCCGATAAACTCATCTTT.